A selection of T cell receptor beta chains follows, all from one sample in a study of human T cells and chemical hapten exposure. TCRdb itself ran the RACE reads through MiXCR, one entry per CDR3 protein. Of about 84,000 distinct CDR3 sequences listed, about 10% are singletons. The sequences come from whole blood, collected in connection with sensitization to the hapten diphenylcyclopropenone (DPC). The receptors derive from a woman aged 50 to 65 with alopecia areata. Some clones in this sample may be carry-over from other donors' samples. Each CDR3 is given with its conserved first and last residue. The D gene is left open where the match is weak. Size is omitted from some rows. Given values are once, few, many or a class for expanded clones.

>TRBJ1-2|NA|NA|TRBV28
CASRSTGNSYTF
TGTGCCAGCAGGTCCACAGGGAATAGCTACACCTTC
>TRBJ2-5|TRBD2|NA|TRBV7-8
CASSLTGLAGLETQYF
TGTGCCAGCAGCCTCACGGGACTAGCGGGACTTGAGACCCAGTACTTC
>TRBJ1-5|NA|NA|TRBV18
CASSPTQGSNQPQHF
TGTGCCAGCTCACCGACTCAGGGGAGCAATCAGCCCCAGCATTTT
>TRBJ1-5|TRBD1|NA|TRBV7-6
CASSFGQGENQPQHF
TGTGCCAGCAGCTTCGGACAGGGCGAGAATCAGCCCCAGCATTTT
>TRBJ2-6|NA|many|TRBV12-3/TRBV12-4
CASSLEGSGSGANVLTF
TGTGCCAGCAGTTTGGAAGGAAGCGGCTCTGGGGCCAACGTCCTGACTTTC
>TRBJ2-5|NA|few|TRBV13
CASSLVQAGTQYF
TGTGCCAGCAGCTTAGTACAAGCCGGGACCCAGTACTTC
>TRBJ1-1|NA|many|TRBV7-6
CASTPQGGGTEAFF
TGTGCCAGCACCCCTCAAGGTGGAGGGACTGAAGCTTTCTTT
>TRBJ2-7|NA|few|TRBV27
CASSIRDGSYEQYF
TGTGCCAGCAGCATCCGGGACGGGTCCTACGAGCAGTACTTC
>TRBJ2-7|NA|few|TRBV20-1
CSARGRRDSYEQYF
TGCAGTGCTAGAGGAAGGCGGGATTCCTACGAGCAGTACTTC
>TRBJ2-1|NA|NA|TRBV2
CASSEARLGDNEQFF
TGTGCCAGCAGTGAAGCGCGGTTGGGGGACAATGAGCAGTTCTTC
>TRBJ2-5|TRBD2|many|TRBV20-1
CSASTSGRGETQYF
TGCAGTGCGTCGACTAGCGGGAGAGGAGAGACCCAGTACTTC